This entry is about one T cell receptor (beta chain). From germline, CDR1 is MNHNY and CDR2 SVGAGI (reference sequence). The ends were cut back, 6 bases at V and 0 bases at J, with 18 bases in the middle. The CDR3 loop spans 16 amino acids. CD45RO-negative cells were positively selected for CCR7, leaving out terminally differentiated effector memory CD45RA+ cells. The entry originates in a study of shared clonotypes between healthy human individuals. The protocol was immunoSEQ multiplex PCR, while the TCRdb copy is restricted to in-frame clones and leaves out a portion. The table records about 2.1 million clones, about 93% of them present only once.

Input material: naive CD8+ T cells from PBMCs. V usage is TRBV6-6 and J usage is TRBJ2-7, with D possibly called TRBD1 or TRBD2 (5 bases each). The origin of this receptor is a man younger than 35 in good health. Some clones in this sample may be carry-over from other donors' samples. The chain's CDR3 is CASSVHRGPSSYEQYF. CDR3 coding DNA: TGTGCCAGCAGCGTCCACCGGGGACCCAGCTCCTACGAGCAGTACTTC.